The sequence of this T cell receptor beta chain was determined in a study of T cell responses to AZD1222 COVID-19 vaccine. Study-wide background: Pooled samples include second doses given at about 4 or 12 weeks.

Comment on this clone: Its matching antigen is unknown.

Study-wide results and caveats: Without day 14 samples, only post-peak T cell repertoires were studied. Spike as a whole was targeted by vaccine-associated CD4 TCRs, dominant at 160-218 and 743-854. Breadth and depth of Spike-specific TCRs rose after two AZD1222 doses.

Only in-frame clones appear in the TCRdb table, and some are missing; sequencing was by immunoSEQ multiplex PCR. Of about 28,000 clones detected, roughly 78% appear once; the ten largest clones hold 4.5% to 7%. The specimen was peripheral blood, collected on day 0 of AZD1222 vaccination. The TCR was taken from an adult in good health.

The CDR3 loop reads CASSLTQGAVSYNEQFF. The CDR3 DNA reads as TGCGCCAGCAGCCTAACTCAGGGGGCAGTGTCCTACAATGAGCAGTTCTTC. J is TRBJ2-1 and V is TRBV5-1, with TRBD1 matching over 8 bases. Unmatched junction bases numbered 10, after V lost 4 bases and J lost 1 base. The length of the CDR3 is 17 residues. Germline loops: CDR1 SGHRS, CDR2 YFSETQ.